One sample yielded the 20 T cell receptor beta chains listed below, sequenced in a study of cytomegalovirus exposure and HLA in healthy donors. Researchers ran the PCR with 60 Vbeta and 13 Jbeta primers. The table came from immunoSEQ multiplex PCR; TCRdb's copy has only in-frame clones and leaves some out. The sample lists 180,000 or so clones; 76% were seen once. The sequenced sample was PBMCs. These receptors all stem from a female donor in good health and CMV-seronegative.

V and J are TRBV5-1 and TRBJ2-5; D possibly corresponds to TRBD1 (5 bases). This CDR3 region has 15 residues. The germline gives CDR1 SGHRS, CDR2 YFSETQ. Trimming left V 3 bases short and J 4 bases short, with 16 bases between. This CDR3 reads CASSSTSREGETQYF. The CDR3 DNA sequence: TGCGCCAGCAGCTCAACCTCCAGGGAAGGAGAGACCCAGTACTTC.

V and J are TRBV27 and TRBJ2-6; possible D gene TRBD1, 6 bases. The germline V gene has CDR1 MNHEY and CDR2 SMNVEV (reference sequence). This CDR3 is built from 15 residues. V lost 2 bases, J lost 2 bases, and 7 bases lay in between. In nucleotides, the CDR3 is TGTGCCAGCAGTTTACACAGGGCTGGGGCCAACGTCCTGACTTTC. This sequence encodes CASSLHRAGANVLTF.

This chain links TRBV5-4 with TRBJ2-7, with 11 nucleotides matching TRBD2. Trimming cost V 5 bases and J 2 bases; bases outside gene matches: 12. Germline CDR1 reads SGHNT; CDR2 reads YYREEE (reference sequence). This CDR3 has 17 residues. The CDR3 loop is CASSSQKYSGGAYEQYF. In DNA form, the CDR3 reads TGTGCCAGCAGTTCCCAAAAGTATAGCGGGGGGGCCTACGAGCAGTACTTC.

V and J are TRBV11-2 and TRBJ2-1; TRBD1 matches 7 bases. Germline CDR1 is SGHAT and CDR2 is FQNNGV. The CDR3 is 15 amino acids. V lost 7 bases to trimming and J lost 4 bases; unmatched junction nucleotides: 10. CDR3: CASTRGGDRYNEQFF. CDR3 sequence (DNA): TGTGCCAGCACCAGGGGTGGGGACAGATACAATGAGCAGTTCTTC.

The chain employs TRBV18 and TRBJ2-7; the match to TRBD1 covers 9 bases. Germline V gene lookup returns CDR1 KGHSH and CDR2 LQKENI. The CDR3 loop spans 14 amino acids. V was pared by 8 bases and J by 4 bases, with 9 bases of the junction left unmatched. The CDR3 coding sequence is TGTGCCAGCGCCCGGGACAGGGCCGTATACGAGCAGTACTTC. Encoded protein: CASARDRAVYEQYF.

The V call is TRBV7-8, the J call TRBJ2-6, with 7 nucleotides matching TRBD1. CDR3 length: 18 residues. V lost 2 bases, J lost 0 bases, and 7 bases stayed unmatched. The germline V gene encodes CDR1 SGHVS and CDR2 FQNEAQ. The CDR3, as DNA: TGTGCCAGCAGCTTAAGACAGGGATCCTACTCTGGGGCCAACGTCCTGACTTTC. It yields the protein CASSLRQGSYSGANVLTF.

This rearrangement joins TRBV30 to TRBJ1-4; D may be TRBD1 (5 bases). The CDR3 loop spans 11 amino acids. The germline V and J ends were trimmed by 7 bases and 10 bases, with 13 bases remaining between them. CDR1 GTSNPN and CDR2 SVGIG come from the germline V gene (reference sequence). CDR3 bases: TGTGCCTTGACGGCCGGGGGAAAACTGTTTTTT. Translation gives CALTAGGKLFF.

This clone was observed a handful of times. V gene TRBV7-8 combines with J gene TRBJ1-3; possibly TRBD1 for D (5 bases). V was trimmed by 3 bases and J by 3 bases, leaving 9 bases between them. Germline CDR1 SGHVS, CDR2 FQNEAQ. The CDR3 is 14 amino acids. Written as DNA, the CDR3 is TGTGCCAGCAGCTTCCCAGGGCATGGAAACACCATATATTTT. It yields the protein CASSFPGHGNTIYF.

This clone has only a few counts. The chain is built from TRBV21-1 and TRBJ1-5; the DNA was not used to check the table's D call, TRBD1. TRBV21-1 is recorded as a pseudogene. CDR3 length: 15 residues. The CDR3 nucleotides read TGTGCCAGCAGCAAGACAGGGGTAAGCAATCAGCCCCAGCATTTT. This translates into CASSKTGVSNQPQHF.

The V and J genes are TRBV6-5 and TRBJ1-2; tentative D call: TRBD1 (6 bases). This CDR3 comprises 16 residues. V was pared by 0 bases and J by 1 base, with 12 bases between. CDR1 is MNHEY and CDR2 is SVGAGI in the germline V gene. The CDR3 protein is CASSYSQGTLNYGYTF. The CDR3 DNA reads TGTGCCAGCAGTTACTCACAGGGCACGCTTAACTATGGCTACACCTTC.

V is TRBV19 and J is TRBJ1-1; the D is unclear. This CDR3 contains 14 residues. The V gene lost 3 bases and the J gene lost 4 bases, with 12 bases spanning the gap. CDR1 LNHDA and CDR2 SQIVND come from the germline V gene (reference sequence). CDR3 sequence (DNA): TGTGCCAGTAGTATTGAGGGTGGGATCACTGAAGCTTTCTTT. Amino acids: CASSIEGGITEAFF.

The J gene is TRBJ1-1, the V gene TRBV5-4, with D perhaps TRBD1 (5 bases). CDR3 length: 16 residues. Deletions cut 6 bases from V and 2 bases from J, with 20 bases between. CDR1 and CDR2 (germline): SGHNT, YYREEE (reference sequence). DNA for the CDR3: TGTGCCAGCACCCGGGGGGGTGCAAGGACTAACACTGAAGCTTTCTTT. Protein: CASTRGGARTNTEAFF.

The V call is TRBV6-1, the J call TRBJ2-5; weak D call: TRBD1 (6 bases). The better agreement between TRBJ2-7 and the DNA end casts doubt on the J call. The germline gives CDR1 MNHNS, CDR2 SASEGT. This CDR3 comprises 13 residues. The CDR3 coding sequence is TGTGCCAGCAGAACCGGGACAAACTACGAGCAGTACTTC. Its protein product is CASRTGTNYEQYF.

CDR3 nucleotide sequence: TGTGCCAGCAGCCCCTCGACAGGGGGCCACACCGGGGAGCTGTTTTTT. It codes for CASSPSTGGHTGELFF. V usage is TRBV11-3 and J usage is TRBJ2-2; 10 nucleotides match TRBD1. J was trimmed by 3 bases and V by 5 bases; bases with no gene match: 6. Germline V CDR1 and CDR2: SGHNT, YENEEA. CDR3 size: 16 residues.

This chain connects TRBV5-4 to TRBJ2-2, with D hard to call. From germline, CDR1 is SGHNT and CDR2 YYREEE (reference sequence). V shed 1 base and J shed 2 bases, with 9 bases lying between them. The CDR3 loop spans 15 amino acids. CDR3 loop: CASSLRGPNTGELFF. The DNA of the CDR3 is TGTGCCAGCAGCTTGCGTGGGCCAAACACCGGGGAGCTGTTTTTT.

This clone has more than one count but fewer than ten. The V gene is TRBV4-2, the J gene TRBJ1-1, with D possibly TRBD1 on 6 matching bases. CDR1 and CDR2 (germline): LGHNA, YNFKEQ. The CDR3 runs to 14 residues. Between the trimmed V and J ends, which lost 4 bases and 4 bases, there was a span of 13 bases. CDR3 coding DNA: TGTGCCAGCAGCCCGGAAACAGGGATCACTGAAGCTTTCTTT. It specifies CASSPETGITEAFF.

The gene calls are TRBV18 and TRBJ1-1; D is perhaps TRBD1 (6 bases). The CDR3 consists of 14 residues. Trimming shortened V by 6 bases and J by 1 base, and 12 bases separated the two germline ends. The germline V gene has CDR1 KGHSH and CDR2 LQKENI. DNA of the CDR3: TGTGCCAGCTCCCGGACAGAAGCGAACACTGAAGCTTTCTTT. Its translation: CASSRTEANTEAFF.

The V call is TRBV9, the J call TRBJ2-4, with D hard to call. V dropped 0 bases and J dropped 5 bases, with 9 bases sitting between them. Looked up from germline, CDR1 is SGDLS and CDR2 is YYNGEE. The CDR3 spans 14 residues. In DNA, the CDR3 is TGTGCCAGCAGCGTAGCTACAGCAGAAAACATTCAGTACTTC. Protein product: CASSVATAENIQYF.

V and J are TRBV30 and TRBJ1-5, with 7 bases that match TRBD1. The germline V gene has CDR1 GTSNPN and CDR2 SVGIG (reference sequence). The CDR3 covers 13 residues. Losses at the gene ends were 2 bases for V and 4 bases for J; bases not matched to a gene: 2. DNA of the CDR3: TGTGCCTGGAGTCGCAGGGGGAATCAGCCCCAGCATTTT. Translation gives CAWSRRGNQPQHF.

The chain carries TRBV9 and TRBJ1-4; D perhaps matches TRBD1 (6 bases). The V gene's germline CDR1 is SGDLS and CDR2 YYNGEE. V gave up 6 bases and J gave up 7 bases, with 13 bases separating them. The CDR3 has 13 amino acids. CDR3 nucleotides: TGTGCCAGCACGGCAGGGGAGAGTGAAAAACTGTTTTTT. It encodes CASTAGESEKLFF.